Listed below are T cell receptor beta chains from one sample, sequenced in a study of blood T cell repertoires in COVID-19. Using immunoSEQ multiplex PCR, the repertoire was profiled, and TCRdb retains in-frame clones only, with some absent. The table lists approximately 180,000 clones, 70% to 90% of them singletons. Specimen: peripheral blood. Source of these receptors: a human donor with active or convalescent COVID-19. The donor label of this sample is uncertain. CDR3s include the opening cysteine and the closing phenylalanine or tryptophan. D genes are given only for firm matches. Rows give clone size only sometimes, using once, few, many, or a class for an expanded clone.

TRBJ2-3	NA	TRBD1	TRBV10-3	TGTGCCATGAGACCGGGACAGGGGGTAGATACGCAGTATTTT	CAMRPGQGVDTQYF
TRBJ2-5	NA	NA	TRBV9	TGTGCCAGCAGCGTAGCCCCGACTGTTAACCCCGGGGAGACCCAGTACTTC	CASSVAPTVNPGETQYF
TRBJ2-3	NA	TRBD2	TRBV25-1	TGTGCCAGCAGTGATTCCTACCTACGACTAGCGGGAGCCGATACGCAGTATTTT	CASSDSYLRLAGADTQYF
TRBJ2-4	NA	TRBD2	TRBV25-1	TGTGCCAGCAGTTACCTTAGCGGGAGAGGAGCCAAAAACATTCAGTACTTC	CASSYLSGRGAKNIQYF
TRBJ2-3	NA	NA	TRBV4-1	TGCGCCAGCAGCCAAGATCTTGAGCGGCGAGGAGGGGATACGCAGTATTTT	CASSQDLERRGGDTQYF
TRBJ2-1	NA	NA	TRBV5-6	TGTGCCAGCAGCTTGGCGGGGCGGGGGCAGTTCTTC	CASSLAGRGQFF
TRBJ1-2	NA	NA	TRBV7-2	TGTGCCAGCAGCTTATTCTTCGCAACAGGGCATAACTATGGCTACACCTTC	CASSLFFATGHNYGYTF
TRBJ1-1	NA	TRBD1	TRBV6-5	TGTGCCAGCAGTTATTCGGACAGGGGTGAAACTGAAGCTTTCTTT	CASSYSDRGETEAFF
TRBJ1-5	NA	NA	TRBV5-1	TGCGCCAGCAGCTTGGAGGGAGGGAGGGATCAGCCCCAGCATTTT	CASSLEGGRDQPQHF
TRBJ2-3	NA	TRBD2	TRBV19	TGTGCCAGTCGAGGCACCGGGACTAGCGGGAGGTCCTATACGCAGTATTTT	CASRGTGTSGRSYTQYF
TRBJ2-3	NA	TRBD2	TRBV27	TGTGCCAGCAGTTCACTTACCGGACTAGGGGCTAGCACAGATACGCAGTATTTT	CASSSLTGLGASTDTQYF
TRBJ2-5	NA	TRBD2	TRBV3-1/TRBV3-2	TGTGCCAGCAGCCAAGCCTCTGACAGTCGGGAGGCCCAGTACTTC	CASSQASDSREAQYF
TRBJ1-6	NA	TRBD1	TRBV19	TGTGCCAGTAGTCCCACAGGGGGCTCACCCCTCCACTTT	CASSPTGGSPLHF
TRBJ2-7	NA	TRBD1	TRBV19	TGTGCCAGTTCTGAGGACAGGGGGCTGAACGAGCAGTACTTC	CASSEDRGLNEQYF
TRBJ2-3	NA	NA	TRBV18	TGTGCCAGCTCCACCTATGTTAGCGGCGGCGCAAGCACAGATACGCAGTATTTT	CASSTYVSGGASTDTQYF
TRBJ2-7	NA	NA	TRBV10-3	TGTGCCATCAGTCAACAGGCGGGGGCGTTGAGGAACGAGCAGTACTTC	CAISQQAGALRNEQYF
TRBJ2-4	NA	TRBD2	TRBV5-6	TGTGCCAGCAGCTTTACTAGCGGGACTAAAAACATTCAGTACTTC	CASSFTSGTKNIQYF
TRBJ2-7	NA	TRBD1	TRBV5-4	TGTGCCAGCAGCGGGACAGGGGGAGGCGAGCAGTACTTC	CASSGTGGGEQYF
TRBJ1-1	NA	NA	TRBV11-2	TGTGCCAGCAGCTTAAGTTACAGCCAAGCTTTCTTT	CASSLSYSQAFF
TRBJ2-5	NA	NA	TRBV9	TGTGCCAGCAGCGAAGGAGGGTGGAAAGAGACCCAGTACTTC	CASSEGGWKETQYF
TRBJ1-5	NA	TRBD1	TRBV6-6	TGTGCCAGCAGAAGCGGGACAGGGGGTTTACAGCCCCAGCATTTT	CASRSGTGGLQPQHF
TRBJ1-6	NA	TRBD1	TRBV27	TGTGCCAGCAGTTTAAGAGGGACAGGGAATTCACCCCTCCACTTT	CASSLRGTGNSPLHF
TRBJ2-6	NA	NA	TRBV5-4	TGTGCCAGCAGCTTGTTGGAGGAGACTGGGGCCAACGTCCTGACTTTC	CASSLLEETGANVLTF
TRBJ2-2	few	NA	TRBV6-5	TGTGCCGTCCAAGGGGGGAACACCGGGGAGCTGTTTTTT	CAVQGGNTGELFF
TRBJ1-4	once	NA	TRBV9	TGTGCCAGCAGCGTAGCTTCCTCGAATGAAAAACTGTTTTTT	CASSVASSNEKLFF
TRBJ2-2	few	NA	TRBV13	TGTGCCAGCACCACACCAAAGGAGAGAGGGACCGGGGAGCTGTTTTTT	CASTTPKERGTGELFF
TRBJ2-7	NA	TRBD2	TRBV6-5	TGTGCCAGCACCCGACTAGCGGGGGACCACGAGCAGTACTTC	CASTRLAGDHEQYF
TRBJ2-4	NA	TRBD1	TRBV2	TGTGCCAGCTTGGACTCACAGGGGGTCGGAAACATTCAGTACTTC	CASLDSQGVGNIQYF
TRBJ2-3	NA	NA	TRBV5-1	TGCGCCAGCAGCTTGGGGGGCGGCGGCACAGATACGCAGTATTTT	CASSLGGGGTDTQYF
TRBJ2-1	once	TRBD2	TRBV7-3	TGTGCCAGCAGCTTAACGGCGGCTAGCGGGAGCCGTGAGCAGTTCTTC	CASSLTAASGSREQFF
TRBJ1-2	NA	TRBD1	TRBV7-6	TGTGCCAGCAGCTCAGCGTTCCGGGACAGGGGCGATACAAACTATGGCTACACCTTC	CASSSAFRDRGDTNYGYTF
TRBJ2-7	NA	TRBD1	TRBV27	TGTGCCAGCAGTTTCGGAGGACAGGGGGCTAACGAGCAGTACTTC	CASSFGGQGANEQYF
TRBJ1-4	NA	NA	TRBV6-6	TGTGCCAGCAGTTACGGAGGAAAACTGTTTTTT	CASSYGGKLFF
TRBJ2-5	NA	TRBD1	TRBV5-4	TGTGCCAGCACGAAGACAGGGGTAGGAGTAGAGACCCAGTACTTC	CASTKTGVGVETQYF
TRBJ2-3	NA	TRBD2	TRBV5-4	TGTGCCAGCAGCTTGGGAGCGGGGGTTAGCACAGATACGCAGTATTTT	CASSLGAGVSTDTQYF
TRBJ2-2	NA	NA	TRBV5-1	TGCGCCAGTCCGGGTAGGCCCGGGGAGCTGTTTTTT	CASPGRPGELFF
TRBJ2-1	NA	TRBD2	TRBV4-1	TGCGCCAGCAGCCACCCTTTAGCGGGGTATTACAATGAGCAGTTCTTC	CASSHPLAGYYNEQFF
TRBJ2-7	NA	TRBD2	TRBV20-1	TGCAGTGCTAGAGCGGGAGGCGAGCAGTACTTC	CSARAGGEQYF
TRBJ2-5	NA	NA	TRBV10-3	TGTGCCACCCTAGGTTGGGAGACCCAGTACTTC	CATLGWETQYF
TRBJ2-3	once	NA	TRBV25-1	TGTGCCAGCAGTGGTGGGGGGGCAAGTACAGATACGCAGTATTTT	CASSGGGASTDTQYF
TRBJ1-3	NA	NA	TRBV19	TGTGCCAGTAGTACGATCGGTGTTCGGAACACCATATATTTT	CASSTIGVRNTIYF
TRBJ2-3	once	NA	TRBV7-9	TGTGCCAGCAGCTCCACTAAGTTTGCGTCCGCGGGGCGGGAAGATACGCAGTATTTT	CASSSTKFASAGREDTQYF
TRBJ2-3	NA	NA	TRBV2	TGTGCCAGCAGTGAACGTCTTAGTGGCGGGATGAGCACAGATACGCAGTATTTT	CASSERLSGGMSTDTQYF
TRBJ2-7	NA	TRBD2	TRBV19	TGTGCCAGTAGTATGCGGGGGGCGCTTGGCGAGCAGTACTTC	CASSMRGALGEQYF
TRBJ2-7	NA	NA	TRBV7-8	TGTGCCAGCAGCTTAGATCTAGTTGGCGAGCAGTACTTC	CASSLDLVGEQYF
TRBJ2-1	NA	NA	TRBV6-1	TGTGCCAGCAGTGAGGGGACTGTAAAGTACAATGAGCAGTTCTTC	CASSEGTVKYNEQFF
TRBJ1-1	NA	NA	TRBV28	TGTGCCAGCAGCCGGGGGAGGAACACTGAAGCTTTCTTT	CASSRGRNTEAFF
TRBJ1-2	NA	NA	TRBV14	TGTGCCAGCAGCCAGCGGCAGGGAGGAGGCTACACCTTC	CASSQRQGGGYTF
TRBJ1-4	once	NA	TRBV5-5	TGTGCCAGCAGCTGGACAGCTACTGCAACTAATGAAAAACTGTTTTTT	CASSWTATATNEKLFF
TRBJ1-2	NA	TRBD1	TRBV28	TGTGCCAGCAGTTTGAACAGGGGGGAGGGCTACACCTTC	CASSLNRGEGYTF
TRBJ2-3	once	TRBD2	TRBV18	TGTGCCAGCTCACCTTTAGCGGGAATCACAGATACGCAGTATTTT	CASSPLAGITDTQYF
TRBJ2-1	NA	NA	TRBV3-1/TRBV3-2	TGTGCCAGCAGCCAAGAGTGGGGGGGGCGCGGCGATGAGCAGTTCTTC	CASSQEWGGRGDEQFF
TRBJ2-7	few	NA	TRBV5-6	TGTGCCAGCAGCCCGACAGATTCCTACGAGCAGTACTTC	CASSPTDSYEQYF
TRBJ1-4	NA	NA	TRBV5-6	TGTGCCAGCAGCTTCACAGGTGCAACTAATGAAAAACTGTTTTTT	CASSFTGATNEKLFF